This T cell receptor (beta chain) was retrieved from a study of cytomegalovirus exposure and HLA in healthy donors (dated 2017 in TCRdb). Turning to the overall study: The 650 to 750 repertoires of the first cohort and the roughly 120 validation repertoires were produced on the same platform, according to a later analysis. The study was designed to test whether signatures of past pathogen exposure could be identified by cataloging public T cell receptors. To predict cytomegalovirus infection status, the study brought together high-throughput TCR immunosequencing, statistical association of individual TCRs with disease status, and machine learning. Besides the first cohort of 500 to 700 subjects, a separate validation cohort made up of over a hundred different subjects was used.

Separate from the approximately 690-subject first cohort, the validation cohort of roughly 110 subjects was the group to which the donors belonged. With regard to this clone: Its antigen target is currently unknown. No base-level quality is on record; no much larger clone is a single base apart.

On the study overall, not on this receptor specifically: Of the cluster scores, 85% to 95% were above 0 in a later analysis, which found that TCRs clustered in the first cohort also tended to co-occur in the 120 validation repertoires. A few of the identified cytomegalovirus-associated TCR beta chains were confirmed in vitro to be specific for cytomegalovirus antigens. The authors suggested that the approach could potentially be extended to other disease states and immunological phenotypes. The classifier was reported to diagnose cytomegalovirus status with high specificity and sensitivity in both the original and validation cohorts. Most TCR sequences were observed very rarely across donors, whereas some public TCRs were present in many individuals. In the study, 164 TCR beta chains were listed as associated with cytomegalovirus. A later analysis had no HLA typing for the validation cohort, so co-occurrence there was scored across all 120 or so repertoires.

The germline V end is reduced by 3 bases and the J end by 4 bases; junction bases left unmatched: 2. CDR1 and CDR2 (SGHRS, YFSETQ) derive from the germline V gene. Inclusive of the bounding cysteine and phenylalanine, the CDR3 is 15 residues long. Only the CDR3 region is kept as DNA, spanning 45 bases read in frame from base 1. Library generation was performed with the immunoSEQ multiplex PCR assay. In the source study's methods: A statistical classification framework was built to diagnose cytomegalovirus status from the catalog of TCR beta chain sequences. TCRdb took over this immuneACCESS table, retaining in-frame rearrangements with V and J assigned. Such tables are incomplete; in checked studies, under half of the missing clones stem from an unresolved V gene, and the remainder is unexplained. The V and J calls and clone size come from that table; D and trimming were worked out from the DNA. This sample gives about 150,000 clones in total; more than 85% of them show up just once. The leading ten clones occupy about 0.7% of the sample.

The chain was built from TRBV5-1 and TRBJ2-1, with TRBD2 identical over 12 junction bases. This clonotype originated in a man between 18 and 35 years old in good health and CMV-seronegative. Sequencing was performed on PBMCs. The DNA sequence reads TGCGCCAGCAGCTGGGGACTAGCGGGTTACAATGAGCAGTTCTTC. Translated, this is CASSWGLAGYNEQFF. The entire variable domain, with the stretches around the CDR3 drawn from the reference TRBV5-1 and TRBJ2-1 proteins, is KAGVTQTPRYLIKTRGQQVTLSCSPISGHRSVSWYQQTPGQGLQFLFEYFSETQRNKGNFPGRFSGRQFSNSRSEMNVSTLELGDSALYLCASSWGLAGYNEQFFGPGTRLTVL.